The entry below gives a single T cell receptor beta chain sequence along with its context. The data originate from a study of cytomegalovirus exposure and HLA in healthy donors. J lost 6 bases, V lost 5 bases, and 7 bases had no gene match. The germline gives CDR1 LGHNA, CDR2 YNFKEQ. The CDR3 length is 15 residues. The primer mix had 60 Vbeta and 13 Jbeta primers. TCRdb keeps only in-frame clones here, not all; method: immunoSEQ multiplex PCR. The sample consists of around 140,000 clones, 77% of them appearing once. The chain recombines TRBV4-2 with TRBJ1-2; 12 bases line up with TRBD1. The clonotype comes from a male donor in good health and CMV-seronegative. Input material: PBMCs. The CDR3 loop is CASSYGTGGVDGYTF. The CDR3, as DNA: TGTGCCAGCAGCTATGGGACAGGGGGCGTGGATGGCTACACCTTC.